These T cell receptor beta chains were read from a single sample in a study of T-cell reconstitution after alpha-beta-depleted transplantation in children. In TCRdb, the PCR reads were re-called with MiXCR into one record per CDR3 protein. This sample has about 500,000 distinct CDR3 sequences, with around a third found just once. The source material was PBMCs from the stem cell graft donor, sampled from the stem cell graft. The receptors shown here come from a human donor who donated a stem cell graft to a child with aplastic anemia. CDR3s include the opening cysteine and the closing phenylalanine or tryptophan. A D gene is named only where the DNA matches it firmly. Some rows have no size entry. The others give once, few or many, or a class for an expanded clone.

v_gene: TRBV6-1; d_gene: .; abundance: few; j_gene: TRBJ2-2; CDR3nt: TGTGCCAGCAGTCGAGGACTAAGCGCGAACACCGGGGAGCTGTTTTTT; CDR3aa: CASSRGLSANTGELFF
v_gene: TRBV7-2; d_gene: .; abundance: .; j_gene: TRBJ2-6; CDR3nt: TGTGCCAGCAGCGTTGACAGGAGGGTCTCTGGGGCCAACGTCCTGACTTTC; CDR3aa: CASSVDRRVSGANVLTF
v_gene: TRBV20-1; d_gene: .; abundance: few; j_gene: TRBJ1-5; CDR3nt: TGCAGTGCTAGAGAGCGAGGGCTCAGCAATCAGCCCCAGCATTTT; CDR3aa: CSARERGLSNQPQHF
v_gene: TRBV6-5; d_gene: .; abundance: .; j_gene: TRBJ1-2; CDR3nt: TGTGCCAGCAGTTACTCAGGCTACTCTAACTATGGCTACACCTTC; CDR3aa: CASSYSGYSNYGYTF
v_gene: TRBV4-3; d_gene: TRBD2; abundance: few; j_gene: TRBJ2-1; CDR3nt: TGCGCCAGCAGCCAAGAGAGGGGTAGGAGTAGCGGGAGACTAAATGAGCAGTTCTTC; CDR3aa: CASSQERGRSSGRLNEQFF
v_gene: TRBV7-8; d_gene: TRBD2; abundance: few; j_gene: TRBJ2-5; CDR3nt: TGTGCCAGCAGCCCCCACACTTCGGGAGGGGGGGCAGAGACCCAGTACTTC; CDR3aa: CASSPHTSGGGAETQYF
v_gene: TRBV12-3/TRBV12-4; d_gene: .; abundance: .; j_gene: TRBJ2-1; CDR3nt: TGTGCCAGCACCGACTCCAACTCCTACAATGAGCAGTTCTTC; CDR3aa: CASTDSNSYNEQFF
v_gene: TRBV20-1; d_gene: TRBD2; abundance: .; j_gene: TRBJ2-1; CDR3nt: TGCAGTGCTAGAGATCAGCTAGCGGCCTCCTACAATGAGCAGTTCTTC; CDR3aa: CSARDQLAASYNEQFF
v_gene: TRBV12-3/TRBV12-4; d_gene: .; abundance: few; j_gene: TRBJ1-6; CDR3nt: TGTGCCAGCAGCCGAGAGGGGGGGAATTCACCCCTCCACTTT; CDR3aa: CASSREGGNSPLHF
v_gene: TRBV7-2; d_gene: .; abundance: .; j_gene: TRBJ2-3; CDR3nt: TGTGCCAGCAGCTTGGGATTGAGGCCAGATACGCAGTATTTT; CDR3aa: CASSLGLRPDTQYF
v_gene: TRBV7-2; d_gene: .; abundance: many; j_gene: TRBJ2-1; CDR3nt: TGTGCCAGCAGCTTAGCGAGGGGGAATGAGCAGTTCTTC; CDR3aa: CASSLARGNEQFF
v_gene: TRBV20-1; d_gene: .; abundance: .; j_gene: TRBJ1-5; CDR3nt: TGCAGTGCTAGAGATCGGACGGATTATAGCAATCAGCCCCAGCATTTT; CDR3aa: CSARDRTDYSNQPQHF
v_gene: TRBV7-9; d_gene: TRBD2; abundance: few; j_gene: TRBJ2-3; CDR3nt: TGTGCCAGCAGCCCACGGACTAGCGGGAGATATAAGGTTACGCAGTATTTT; CDR3aa: CASSPRTSGRYKVTQYF
v_gene: TRBV29-1; d_gene: TRBD1; abundance: .; j_gene: TRBJ2-7; CDR3nt: TGCAGCGTTGAAGACAGGGGGCATCCCGCCTCCTACGAGCAGTACTTC; CDR3aa: CSVEDRGHPASYEQYF
v_gene: TRBV18; d_gene: TRBD2; abundance: .; j_gene: TRBJ2-1; CDR3nt: TGTGCCAGCTCACCGCGACTAGCGGGAGACTTTGGAAGCTACAATGAGCAGTTCTTC; CDR3aa: CASSPRLAGDFGSYNEQFF
v_gene: TRBV27; d_gene: .; abundance: .; j_gene: TRBJ2-7; CDR3nt: TGTGCCAGCAGTTTATCCAACAGGATATCCTACGAGCAGTACTTC; CDR3aa: CASSLSNRISYEQYF
v_gene: TRBV5-6; d_gene: .; abundance: few; j_gene: TRBJ2-4; CDR3nt: TGTGCCAGCAGCTTGGTACAGGGCCGAGCCAAAAACATTCAGTACTTC; CDR3aa: CASSLVQGRAKNIQYF
v_gene: TRBV6-1; d_gene: .; abundance: .; j_gene: TRBJ1-2; CDR3nt: TGTGCCAGCAGTCGGAGTGGCAGCCCCTATGGCTACACCTTC; CDR3aa: CASSRSGSPYGYTF
v_gene: TRBV29-1; d_gene: .; abundance: .; j_gene: TRBJ2-2; CDR3nt: TGCAGCTCTTCAGGGACGGCCACCGGGGAGCTGTTTTTT; CDR3aa: CSSSGTATGELFF
v_gene: TRBV20-1; d_gene: .; abundance: few; j_gene: TRBJ2-6; CDR3nt: TGCAGTGTCCCAGGCGGGGGCATAGGGGCCAACGTCCTGACTTTC; CDR3aa: CSVPGGGIGANVLTF
v_gene: TRBV25-1; d_gene: .; abundance: once; j_gene: TRBJ1-1; CDR3nt: TGTGCCAGCAGTGAAACTTCGCGGGGGGGAGAAGCTTTCTTT; CDR3aa: CASSETSRGGEAFF
v_gene: TRBV19; d_gene: .; abundance: .; j_gene: TRBJ2-7; CDR3nt: TGTGCCAGTCAAAACCCGGGCCAGGGGAGCGAGCAGTACTTC; CDR3aa: CASQNPGQGSEQYF
v_gene: TRBV20-1; d_gene: TRBD1; abundance: few; j_gene: TRBJ1-5; CDR3nt: TGCAGTGCTCAACCTATGGACAGGTACCAGGCGGGGCCCCAGCATTTT; CDR3aa: CSAQPMDRYQAGPQHF
v_gene: TRBV7-9; d_gene: .; abundance: .; j_gene: TRBJ2-3; CDR3nt: TGTGCCAGCAGCGAACGGGGCATGCGGACAGATACGCAGTATTTT; CDR3aa: CASSERGMRTDTQYF
v_gene: TRBV6-2/TRBV6-3; d_gene: TRBD1; abundance: few; j_gene: TRBJ2-2; CDR3nt: TGTGCCAGCACCCAGTGGACAGGGGGCTACACCGGGGAGCTGTTTTTT; CDR3aa: CASTQWTGGYTGELFF
v_gene: TRBV7-2; d_gene: TRBD2; abundance: few; j_gene: TRBJ2-5; CDR3nt: TGTGCCAGCAGCTTCAGACTAGCGGGGATACAAGAGACCCAGTACTTC; CDR3aa: CASSFRLAGIQETQYF
v_gene: TRBV19; d_gene: .; abundance: .; j_gene: TRBJ1-1; CDR3nt: TGTGCCAGTAGTATCGGGTTACGTACTGAAGCTTTCTTT; CDR3aa: CASSIGLRTEAFF
v_gene: TRBV27; d_gene: .; abundance: .; j_gene: TRBJ2-5; CDR3nt: TGTGCCAGCAGTCCCGCCGGGTTTCTCCGGAGCCAGTACTTC; CDR3aa: CASSPAGFLRSQYF
v_gene: TRBV18; d_gene: .; abundance: few; j_gene: TRBJ1-1; CDR3nt: TGTGCCAGCTCCCCAAGGGGGGGCGCGGAGAACACTGAAGCTTTCTTT; CDR3aa: CASSPRGGAENTEAFF
v_gene: TRBV11-3; d_gene: .; abundance: .; j_gene: TRBJ2-1; CDR3nt: TGTGCCAGCAGCCCTTCGACCTCTACGGGGGAGCAGTTCTTC; CDR3aa: CASSPSTSTGEQFF
v_gene: TRBV20-1; d_gene: TRBD1; abundance: .; j_gene: TRBJ2-1; CDR3nt: TGCAGTGCCCCGGACAGGGGGCGCTTGGATGAGCAGTTCTTC; CDR3aa: CSAPDRGRLDEQFF
v_gene: TRBV6-2/TRBV6-3; d_gene: .; abundance: few; j_gene: TRBJ2-5; CDR3nt: TGTGCCAGCAGTTACTCGACGGGAGCGCAAGAGACCCAGTACTTC; CDR3aa: CASSYSTGAQETQYF
v_gene: TRBV15; d_gene: .; abundance: few; j_gene: TRBJ2-1; CDR3nt: TGTGCCACCAGCAGAGATTTGGTGTTGGGCAATGAGCAGTTCTTC; CDR3aa: CATSRDLVLGNEQFF
v_gene: TRBV15; d_gene: .; abundance: .; j_gene: TRBJ1-5; CDR3nt: TGTGCCACCAGCAGAGACGGAAATAGCAATCAGCCCCAGCATTTT; CDR3aa: CATSRDGNSNQPQHF
v_gene: TRBV11-3; d_gene: TRBD2; abundance: .; j_gene: TRBJ2-5; CDR3nt: TGTGCCAGCAGCTTAGGGGCTAGCGGCCAAGAGACCCAGTACTTC; CDR3aa: CASSLGASGQETQYF
v_gene: TRBV7-2; d_gene: .; abundance: .; j_gene: TRBJ1-1; CDR3nt: TGTGCCAGCAGCTTAGCCCAGATGACTGCTGAAGCTTTCTTT; CDR3aa: CASSLAQMTAEAFF
v_gene: TRBV4-3; d_gene: TRBD2; abundance: .; j_gene: TRBJ2-4; CDR3nt: TGCGCCAGCAGCCAGGGACGGGCGGGAGTTCGGAACATTCAGTACTTC; CDR3aa: CASSQGRAGVRNIQYF
v_gene: TRBV12-5; d_gene: .; abundance: .; j_gene: TRBJ1-4; CDR3nt: TGTGCTAGTGGGACATCTACTCGCGAAAAACTGTTTTTT; CDR3aa: CASGTSTREKLFF
v_gene: TRBV7-2; d_gene: .; abundance: few; j_gene: TRBJ1-4; CDR3nt: TGTGCCAGCAGCTTAGGTTGGGGAGGTGAAAAACTGTTTTTT; CDR3aa: CASSLGWGGEKLFF
v_gene: TRBV7-2; d_gene: TRBD1; abundance: few; j_gene: TRBJ2-1; CDR3nt: TGTGCCAGCAGCGTAGGGGGGACAGGGGATCATGAGCAGTTCTTC; CDR3aa: CASSVGGTGDHEQFF
v_gene: TRBV14; d_gene: .; abundance: .; j_gene: TRBJ2-3; CDR3nt: TGTGCCAGCCCTGACTTAGCTTGCCAGTATTTT; CDR3aa: CASPDLACQYF
v_gene: TRBV12-3/TRBV12-4; d_gene: .; abundance: .; j_gene: TRBJ1-4; CDR3nt: TGTGCCACCGGCGGGCTGCCTAATGAAAAACTGTTTTTT; CDR3aa: CATGGLPNEKLFF
v_gene: TRBV4-3; d_gene: TRBD2; abundance: .; j_gene: TRBJ2-3; CDR3nt: TGCGCCAGCAGCCAAGACGGACTAGCGGCTAATACGCAGTATTTT; CDR3aa: CASSQDGLAANTQYF
v_gene: TRBV7-9; d_gene: .; abundance: .; j_gene: TRBJ1-1; CDR3nt: TGTGCCAGCAGCCAAGTGGGGGACACTGAAGCTTTCTTT; CDR3aa: CASSQVGDTEAFF
v_gene: TRBV10-3; d_gene: .; abundance: .; j_gene: TRBJ2-5; CDR3nt: TGTGCCATCAGGAGGGGCACGTCGACAGATCGAGAGACCCAGTACTTC; CDR3aa: CAIRRGTSTDRETQYF
v_gene: TRBV30; d_gene: .; abundance: few; j_gene: TRBJ1-5; CDR3nt: TGTGCCGGCGGGCCTAGAGATCAGCCCCAGCATTTT; CDR3aa: CAGGPRDQPQHF
v_gene: TRBV18; d_gene: .; abundance: .; j_gene: TRBJ1-2; CDR3nt: TGTGCCAGCTCACCACGGACGGGACAAGGGCCCTGGGACACCTTC; CDR3aa: CASSPRTGQGPWDTF
v_gene: TRBV6-1; d_gene: .; abundance: few; j_gene: TRBJ1-1; CDR3nt: TGTGCCAGCAGTGAAATCCGGGAGAACACTGAAGCTTTCTTT; CDR3aa: CASSEIRENTEAFF
v_gene: TRBV20-1; d_gene: .; abundance: few; j_gene: TRBJ1-1; CDR3nt: TGCAGTGCTAGAGGAGTGGACCTCGGCGCTGAAGCTTTCTTT; CDR3aa: CSARGVDLGAEAFF
v_gene: TRBV4-2; d_gene: .; abundance: .; j_gene: TRBJ2-7; CDR3nt: TGTGCCAGCAGCCAAGAAAATAGCGTAGACTACGAGCAGTACTTC; CDR3aa: CASSQENSVDYEQYF